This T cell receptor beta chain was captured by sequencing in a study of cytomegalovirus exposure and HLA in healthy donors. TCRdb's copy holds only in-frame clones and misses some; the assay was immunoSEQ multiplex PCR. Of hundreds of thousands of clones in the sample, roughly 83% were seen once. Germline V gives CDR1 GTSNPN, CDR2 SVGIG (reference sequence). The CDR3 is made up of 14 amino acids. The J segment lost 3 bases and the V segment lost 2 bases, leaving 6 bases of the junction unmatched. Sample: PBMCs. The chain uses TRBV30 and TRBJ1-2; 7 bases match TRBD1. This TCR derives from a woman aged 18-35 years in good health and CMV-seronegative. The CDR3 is CAWSSTGTDYGYTF. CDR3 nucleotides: TGTGCCTGGAGTTCAACCGGGACAGACTATGGCTACACCTTC.